One and the same sample provided the 22 T cell receptor beta chains below, sequenced in a study of T-cell memory formation after mild COVID-19 (dated by TCRdb to about 2021). The library was obtained by 5' RACE. The instrument was an Illumina NovaSeq 6000. Using fastp trimming at Q25 and MiXCR clonotype assembly, TCRdb reanalyzed the public sequencing data and kept in-frame beta chains. Entries that share a CDR3 protein sequence are merged under the most common genes and DNA. Across this sample there are 10,000 to 15,000 distinct CDR3 sequences, with about 15% seen only once. The top ten clonotypes cover around 58% of the sample. The sample consisted of PBMCs or a T cell subset sorted from them (not recorded which). Source of these receptors: a man younger than 30 who had mild COVID-19 (a few samples of this study predate the infection). The sample titles of this study are shuffled in the database, so cell type and time point are left out; the donor was told from shared clones.

The V and J genes are TRBV2 and TRBJ2-7; unclear D gene. Looked up from germline, CDR1 is SNHLY and CDR2 is FYNNEI. Between the trimmed V and J ends, which lost 7 bases and 4 bases, there was a span of 8 bases. The CDR3 has 11 amino acids. CDR3 loop: CASTPGYEQYF. The CDR3, as DNA: TGTGCCAGCACTCCAGGTTACGAGCAGTACTTC.

Many counts were recorded for this clonotype. This sequence joins TRBV5-4 and TRBJ2-1, with 11 nucleotides matching TRBD2. This CDR3 is built from 16 residues. V lost 4 bases to trimming and J lost 3 bases; unmatched junction nucleotides: 6. Germline V CDR1 and CDR2: SGHNT, YYREEE (reference sequence). CDR3 coding DNA: TGTGCCAGCAGCCCCACTAGCGGGGGCCACTACAATGAGCAGTTCTTC. Its protein product is CASSPTSGGHYNEQFF.

This clonotype has more than one count but fewer than ten. The chain carries TRBV11-2 and TRBJ2-3; 11 bases fit TRBD1. V shed 3 bases and J 2 bases; nucleotides not matched to a gene: 10. The CDR3 extends over 18 amino acids. The V gene's germline CDR1 is SGHAT and CDR2 FQNNGV. This CDR3 reads CASSFTDPGQGATDTQYF. The CDR3 region has the DNA TGTGCCAGCAGCTTCACCGACCCTGGACAGGGGGCCACAGATACGCAGTATTTT.

This clonotype was counted many times. This rearrangement joins TRBV4-1 to TRBJ2-7; 8 nucleotides agree with TRBD2. Looked up from germline, CDR1 is MGHRA and CDR2 is YSYEKL. J lost 0 bases, V lost 1 base, and 5 bases had no gene match. The CDR3 extends over 16 amino acids. The CDR3 protein is CASSQAGSGASYEQYF. For the CDR3, the DNA is TGCGCCAGCAGCCAAGCTGGTAGCGGGGCCTCCTACGAGCAGTACTTC.

This clonotype occurred once. The rearrangement joins TRBV29-1 to TRBJ2-1, with D perhaps TRBD2 (6 bases). Germline V gene data show CDR1 as SQVTM and CDR2 as ANQGSEA. This CDR3 comprises 15 residues. V was shortened by 2 bases and J by 9 bases, with 20 bases between the two germline ends. For the CDR3, the DNA is TGCAGCGTTGAACCTCCCGGGAGAGTCAGGGCTGAGCAGTTCTTC. Encoded protein: CSVEPPGRVRAEQFF.

This clonotype turned up a few times. J is TRBJ1-1 and V is TRBV12-3 or TRBV12-4; a weak D match, TRBD1 (6 bases). CDR3 length: 14 residues. Trimming stripped 5 bases from V and 4 bases from J, with 14 bases between. The CDR3 nucleotides read TGTGCCAGCAGTCCCGTTACAGGGTCCACTGAAGCTTTCTTT. Translation gives CASSPVTGSTEAFF.

This clonotype was recorded many times. This chain joins TRBV6-6 and TRBJ1-5; the D is unclear. The germline CDR1 and CDR2 sequences are MNHNY and SVGAGI (reference sequence). The CDR3 totals 13 residues. Trimming stripped 5 bases from V and 1 base from J, with 6 bases between. The CDR3 DNA is TGTGCCAGCAGTCTTAGCAGCAATCAGCCCCAGCATTTT. Translating gives CASSLSSNQPQHF.

The chain recombines TRBV5-1 with TRBJ2-7; 10 bases fit TRBD1. The CDR3 length is 16 residues. The germline CDR1 and CDR2 sequences are SGHRS and YFSETQ. V dropped 2 bases and J dropped 2; count of bases not matched to a gene: 7. CDR3 sequence reads: CASSFAPGQGTYEQYF. The CDR3 region has the DNA TGCGCCAGCAGCTTTGCCCCGGGACAGGGGACCTACGAGCAGTACTTC.

This clonotype was found a few times. This chain uses TRBV19 with TRBJ1-2; D is uncertain. The CDR3 length is 13 residues. Germline assignment: CDR1 LNHDA and CDR2 SQIVND (reference sequence). V was shortened by 1 base and J by 10 bases, with 13 bases between the two germline ends. CDR3 nucleotides: TGTGCCAGTAGTATAGGACGATCGATAGTCTACACCTTC. As protein: CASSIGRSIVYTF.

This clonotype was seen ten or more times. V is TRBV5-1 and J is TRBJ1-2; no clear D gene. CDR1 SGHRS and CDR2 YFSETQ come from the germline V gene. CDR3 length: 16 residues. V was cut by 4 bases and J by 2 bases, with 18 bases left in between. The CDR3 region has the DNA TGCGCCAGCAGCCCTTTGGACGGACTGCCAAACTATGGCTACACCTTC. Its protein is CASSPLDGLPNYGYTF.

The genes are TRBV28 and TRBJ1-2; the D gene is possibly TRBD1 (5 bases). Germline CDR1 MDHEN, CDR2 SYDVKM. Trimming took 2 bases from V and 6 from J, leaving 10 bases between them. This CDR3 spans 13 amino acids. This CDR3 is CASSLIGRDGYTF. The CDR3 region has the DNA TGTGCCAGCAGTTTAATCGGCAGGGATGGCTACACCTTC.

There are many counts of this clonotype. The genes are TRBV27 and TRBJ1-5, with a possible D match to TRBD1 (6 bases). The CDR3 runs to 16 residues. Germline CDR1 is MNHEY and CDR2 is SMNVEV (reference sequence). V shed 5 bases and J shed 6 bases, with 20 bases lying between them. The CDR3 DNA follows: TGTGCCAGCAGTCCCAGCTCGGGGGGCGCGGGTCAGCCCCAGCATTTT. It codes for CASSPSSGGAGQPQHF.

The chain joins TRBV5-6 to TRBJ2-3; D not certain. The CDR3 length is 13 residues. V lost 1 base and J lost 1, with 4 bases in between. Germline CDR1 is SGHDT and CDR2 is YYEEEE. The CDR3 reads CASSLRGTDTQYF. CDR3 sequence (DNA): TGTGCCAGCAGCTTGCGGGGCACAGATACGCAGTATTTT.

This clonotype was seen at least ten times. CDR3 amino acids: CASSRPPGVGGELFF. In DNA, the CDR3 is TGCGCCAGCAGCCGACCCCCAGGGGTCGGCGGGGAGCTGTTTTTT. The chain recombines TRBV5-1 with TRBJ2-2; perhaps TRBD1 as D (6 bases). Trimming stripped 4 bases from V and 7 bases from J, with 17 bases between. Germline V gene lookup returns CDR1 SGHRS and CDR2 YFSETQ. This CDR3 contains 15 residues.

The table lists this clonotype with many counts. The V and J genes are TRBV28 and TRBJ1-6; D is ambiguous. Per germline, CDR1 MDHEN and CDR2 SYDVKM. V lost 7 bases to trimming and J lost 7 bases, with 17 bases between them. The CDR3 loop spans 15 amino acids. The CDR3 DNA reads TGTGCCAGCACCATGCCCAGCAGGTTGAATTCACCCCTCCACTTT. It codes for CASTMPSRLNSPLHF.

The V and J genes are TRBV6-5 and TRBJ2-3; TRBD2 matches at 9 bases. Germline-derived CDR1 and CDR2 are MNHEY and SVGAGI. The CDR3 totals 15 residues. J gave up 5 bases and V 6 bases, and 9 bases lay outside the gene matches. The CDR3 loop is CASSRRGGALDTQYF. The CDR3 nucleotides are TGTGCCAGCAGCCGACGCGGGGGGGCCTTAGATACGCAGTATTTT.

In this sample, this clonotype turned up many times. This chain joins TRBV9 and TRBJ2-1, with TRBD2 identical over 11 bases. V dropped 2 bases and J dropped 0; count of bases not matched to a gene: 7. The germline CDR1 and CDR2 sequences are SGDLS and YYNGEE. This CDR3 is 18 amino acids long. The CDR3, as DNA: TGTGCCAGCAGCGTTCGGCTAGCGGGGGGTTACTCCTACAATGAGCAGTTCTTC. Protein: CASSVRLAGGYSYNEQFF.

This clonotype was recorded at least ten times. V usage is TRBV15 and J usage is TRBJ2-3; the match to TRBD2 covers 11 bases. Germline-derived CDR1 and CDR2 are LNHNV and YYDKDF (reference sequence). J was trimmed by 2 bases and V by 5 bases; bases with no gene match: 9. This CDR3 region has 17 residues. The CDR3, as DNA: TGTGCCACCAGCTACTACGGACTAGCGGGTTACACAGATACGCAGTATTTT. Amino acid sequence: CATSYYGLAGYTDTQYF.

The CDR3 is CASSSPLNTEAFF. In DNA, the CDR3 is TGTGCCAGCAGTTCCCCCCTAAACACTGAAGCTTTCTTT. This chain joins TRBV12-3 or TRBV12-4 and TRBJ1-1; no firm D call. This CDR3 is built from 13 residues. Trimming removed 4 bases at V and 2 bases at J, with 8 bases between.

This clonotype was recorded at least ten times. The rearrangement joins TRBV7-3 to TRBJ2-2; TRBD1 aligns across 7 bases. The CDR3 is 13 amino acids. CDR1 is SGHTA and CDR2 is FQGTGA in the germline V gene. The V gene end was trimmed by 6 bases and the J gene end by 5 bases; junction bases not matched to a gene: 3. CDR3 in amino acids: CASRDRDTGELFF. CDR3 nucleotide sequence: TGTGCCAGCAGAGACAGGGATACCGGGGAGCTGTTTTTT.

Note on this clonotype: A junction boundary mismatches the germline segment, possibly from a read error. The chain combines TRBV12-3 or TRBV12-4 with TRBJ1-2; 7 bases are shared with TRBD1. The CDR3 runs to 14 residues. The CDR3 DNA follows: TGTGCCAGCAGTACCACAGGGGCCGGCTATCGCTACACCTTC. Translation: CASSTTGAGYRYTF.

The rearrangement links TRBV30 to TRBJ2-1; weak D call: TRBD2 (6 bases). The CDR3 runs to 12 residues. Germline loops: CDR1 GTSNPN, CDR2 SVGIG (reference sequence). The V end lost 7 bases, the J end lost 8 bases, and 15 bases lay between the germline ends. CDR3 sequence (DNA): TGTGCCTACCGCCGACTAGTCTATGAGCAGTTCTTC. Residues: CAYRRLVYEQFF.